The T cell receptor beta chain described here comes from a study of cytomegalovirus exposure and HLA in healthy donors. Study-level results: Prior analysis indicated that the majority of TCR beta V segments exhibited productivity approximately 87% or approximately 30% of the time.

As regards this clone: Its antigen is undetermined.

With 5 bases removed from V and 6 bases from J, the gap between germline ends came to 23 bases. This CDR3 has 17 amino acids. CDR1 is SEHNR, CDR2 FQNEAQ, per germline (reference sequence). The PCR used 60 Vbeta and 13 Jbeta primers. Assay used: immunoSEQ multiplex PCR; TCRdb lists only in-frame clones, some missing. Here the sample spans 80,000 to 100,000 clones, 70% to 80% being singletons. The sequence came from a male donor in good health and CMV-seropositive. The sample comprised PBMCs. The V call is TRBV7-9, the J call TRBJ1-5; TRBD1 is a possible D gene (5 bases). The CDR3 region has the DNA TGTGCCAGCAGCACTTCTCTTGGGCGGGGGATGGGTCAGCCCCAGCATTTT. Its protein product is CASSTSLGRGMGQPQHF.